This passage covers 23 T cell receptor beta chains from one sample sequenced in a study of cytomegalovirus exposure and HLA in healthy donors. The PCR contained 60 Vbeta and 13 Jbeta primers. This table comes from immunoSEQ multiplex PCR, and its TCRdb copy is limited to in-frame clones, with some not included. The sample has 160,000 or so clones; less than 90% are singletons. The sample consisted of PBMCs. The origin of the receptors is a male donor in good health and CMV-seropositive.

The V and J genes are TRBV5-1 and TRBJ2-2, with 8 bases matching TRBD2. There are 17 residues in the CDR3. Trimming at V came to 4 bases and at J to 5 bases, leaving 13 bases not matched to a gene. The germline V gene encodes CDR1 SGHRS and CDR2 YFSETQ. CDR3 in amino acids: CASSLMSTSVETGELFF. Written as DNA, the CDR3 is TGCGCCAGCAGCCTGATGTCGACTAGCGTGGAGACCGGGGAGCTGTTTTTT.

For this clone: The junction does not match germline at one end; this may be a read error. V gene TRBV7-7 combines with J gene TRBJ2-5, with 8 bases fitting TRBD2. Germline CDR1 SSHAT, CDR2 FNYEAQ (reference sequence). The CDR3 contains 14 residues. The CDR3 nucleotides are TGTGCTAGCAGCTCCGGACTAGCATCCAAGACCCAGTACTTC. Its protein is CASSSGLASKTQYF.

V gene TRBV18 combines with J gene TRBJ1-1; 7 bases are shared with TRBD1. Trimming cost V 3 bases and J 4 bases; bases outside gene matches: 8. The V gene's germline CDR1 is KGHSH and CDR2 LQKENI. CDR3 length equals 15 residues. Here the CDR3 DNA reads TGTGCCAGCTCACCTCGACAGGGCGTCGCCACTGAAGCTTTCTTT. Translated: CASSPRQGVATEAFF.

V usage is TRBV2 and J usage is TRBJ2-7; tentatively, D is TRBD2 (7 bases). Trimming took off 7 bases at V and 0 bases at J, with 19 bases between the two ends. This CDR3 is 16 amino acids long. Per germline, CDR1 SNHLY and CDR2 FYNNEI. The CDR3 coding sequence is TGTGCCAGCACCGGAAAGGGGGGGGCCCACTCCTACGAGCAGTACTTC. It yields the protein CASTGKGGAHSYEQYF.

This chain connects TRBV5-1 to TRBJ2-5; tentative D call: TRBD2 (8 bases). The J call may be mistaken, given a closer DNA end match to TRBJ2-7. This CDR3 comprises 14 residues. Germline V gene lookup returns CDR1 SGHRS and CDR2 YFSETQ. CDR3 sequence reads: CASSSGGGTYEQYF. The CDR3, as DNA: TGCGCCAGCAGCTCGGGAGGGGGCACCTACGAGCAGTACTTC.

This clone was counted a few times. The genes are TRBV4-1 and TRBJ1-2, with D unresolved. Germline CDR1 is MGHRA and CDR2 is YSYEKL. The CDR3 consists of 14 residues. The V gene lost 1 base and the J gene lost 3 bases, with 9 bases spanning the gap. CDR3 protein: CASSQVTPDYGYTF. The CDR3 DNA reads TGCGCCAGCAGCCAAGTAACTCCTGACTATGGCTACACCTTC.

The chain links TRBV4-1 to TRBJ2-1; D possibly corresponds to TRBD1 (5 bases). The CDR3 is made up of 14 amino acids. V lost 0 bases to trimming and J lost 5 bases, with 8 bases between them. Per the germline V gene, CDR1 is MGHRA and CDR2 is YSYEKL. The CDR3 loop reads CASSQEGVHNEQFF. CDR3 sequence (DNA): TGCGCCAGCAGCCAAGAAGGGGTTCACAATGAGCAGTTCTTC.

The chain recombines TRBV19 with TRBJ1-5; perhaps TRBD1 as D (5 bases). V lost 5 bases and J 7 bases, leaving 12 bases between the germline ends. The CDR3 has 13 residues. Germline values: CDR1 LNHDA, CDR2 SQIVND (reference sequence). The CDR3 DNA reads as TGTGCCAGTAGTTGGGGCGGAAGACAGCCCCAGCATTTT. It codes for CASSWGGRQPQHF.

The rearrangement uses TRBV7-9 and TRBJ2-3; 7 nucleotides align to TRBD2. The length of the CDR3 is 15 residues. Trimming removed 10 bases from V and 1 base from J; junction bases left unmatched: 11. From germline, CDR1 is SEHNR and CDR2 FQNEAQ (reference sequence). CDR3 bases: TGTGCCACCCGCTCTAGCGGAGGGGGCACAGATACGCAGTATTTT. Its translation is CATRSSGGGTDTQYF.

Details on this clone: Sequence at one end of the junction differs from germline and may be a read error. CDR3 sequence: CAWSAPDREAF. The DNA of the CDR3 is TGTGCCTGGAGTGCCCCCGACAGGGAGGCTTTC. This chain joins TRBV30 and TRBJ1-2, with 7 bases aligning to TRBD1. This CDR3 comprises 11 residues. Germline CDR1 and CDR2: GTSNPN and SVGIG (reference sequence).

CDR3 sequence: CASSSIGGTGDYEQYF. Here the CDR3 DNA reads TGTGCCAGCAGCTCAATAGGAGGGACAGGGGACTACGAGCAGTACTTC. The chain links TRBV7-9 to TRBJ2-7, with 10 bases fitting TRBD1. Germline V gives CDR1 SEHNR, CDR2 FQNEAQ (reference sequence). This CDR3 spans 16 amino acids. The trim removed 4 bases at V and 3 bases at J, leaving 9 bases unmatched. Full variable domain (remainder filled in from reference TRBV7-9 and TRBJ2-7): DTGVSQNPRHKITKRGQNVTFRCDPISEHNRLYWYRQTLGQGPEFLTYFQNEAQLEKSRLLSDRFSAERPKGSFSTLEIQRTEQGDSAMYLCASSSIGGTGDYEQYFGPGTRLTVT.

This clone was detected only a few times. The rearrangement links TRBV25-1 to TRBJ2-5, with 7 positions matching TRBD1. The J call may be in error: the DNA end matches TRBJ2-7 better. Germline values: CDR1 MGHDK, CDR2 SYGVNS. This CDR3 has 16 amino acids. The CDR3 DNA sequence: TGTGCCAGCAGTGAATACCGGGACAGTGAAACCTACGAGCAGTACTTC. Encoded protein: CASSEYRDSETYEQYF.

This chain uses TRBV12-5 with TRBJ2-7; D is possibly TRBD1 (6 bases). The CDR3 is 15 amino acids. The germline V gene encodes CDR1 LGHNT and CDR2 FRNRAP. Trimming cost V 6 bases and J 2 bases, with 17 bases left between them. CDR3 amino acids: CASGDPGDNTYEQYF. In nucleotides, the CDR3 is TGTGCTAGTGGGGACCCCGGGGACAACACCTACGAGCAGTACTTC.

This chain links TRBV19 with TRBJ2-7; 10 nucleotides line up with TRBD1. The germline gives CDR1 LNHDA, CDR2 SQIVND (reference sequence). The CDR3 sequence is 14 residues long. V shed 5 bases, J shed 4 bases, and the junction held 5 bases outside the gene matches. The CDR3: CASSPWTGGYEQYF. CDR3 bases: TGTGCCAGTAGTCCCTGGACAGGGGGTTACGAGCAGTACTTC.

J is TRBJ1-3 and V is TRBV7-2; no reliable D call. The CDR3 spans 14 residues. V was pared by 7 bases and J by 0 bases, with 10 bases between. Germline V gives CDR1 SGHTA, CDR2 FQGNSA. The CDR3 region has the DNA TGTGCCAGCATCCCTCCGGGCTCTGGAAACACCATATATTTT. Translation: CASIPPGSGNTIYF.

The V and J genes are TRBV27 and TRBJ1-2; 7 bases map to TRBD1. The germline V gene has CDR1 MNHEY and CDR2 SMNVEV (reference sequence). V trimming: 5 bases; J trimming: 1 base; junction bases outside the gene matches: 13. This CDR3 spans 17 amino acids. In DNA form, the CDR3 reads TGTGCCAGCAGTCCCTCCCTCCGACAGGGAATTAACTATGGCTACACCTTC. This gives the protein CASSPSLRQGINYGYTF.

V gene TRBV2 combines with J gene TRBJ1-5; D is unclear. Trimming removed 3 bases from V and 9 bases from J, with 21 bases in between. From germline, CDR1 is SNHLY and CDR2 FYNNEI. The CDR3 has 16 amino acids. The CDR3 DNA follows: TGTGCCAGCAGTGACGATGCCGGGTTCCCGTTTGGGCCCCAGCATTTT. This encodes CASSDDAGFPFGPQHF.

This clone has only a few counts. The chain carries TRBV11-2 and TRBJ1-1; 7 bases agree with TRBD1. The CDR3 runs to 16 residues. The germline V gene has CDR1 SGHAT and CDR2 FQNNGV. V lost 1 base to trimming and J lost 8 bases; unmatched junction nucleotides: 13. The CDR3 spells CASSLGGGQGGPEAFF. Here the CDR3 DNA reads TGTGCCAGCAGCTTAGGGGGTGGGCAGGGGGGTCCCGAAGCTTTCTTT. The entire variable domain, with the rest obtained from reference TRBV11-2 and TRBJ1-1, is as follows: EAGVAQSPRYKIIEKRQSVAFWCNPISGHATLYWYQQILGQGPKLLIQFQNNGVVDDSQLPKDRFSAERLKGVDSTLKIQPAKLEDSAVYLCASSLGGGQGGPEAFFGQGTRLTVV.

This clone was recorded once. The chain employs TRBV7-6 and TRBJ2-1, with 12 nucleotides matching TRBD2. J gave up 7 bases and V 3 bases, and 7 bases lay outside the gene matches. This CDR3 region has 16 residues. Per the germline V gene, CDR1 is SGHVS and CDR2 is FNYEAQ. CDR3 amino acids: CASSFTLAGGWNEQFF. DNA of the CDR3: TGTGCCAGCAGCTTCACTCTAGCGGGGGGGTGGAATGAGCAGTTCTTC.

The chain is built from TRBV5-1 and TRBJ2-5, with D tentatively TRBD1 (6 bases). V was pared by 5 bases and J by 4 bases, with 12 bases between. CDR3 length: 13 residues. Per germline, CDR1 SGHRS and CDR2 YFSETQ. The CDR3 here is CASRQGYSETQYF. The CDR3 DNA reads TGCGCCAGCAGACAGGGCTATTCAGAGACCCAGTACTTC.

V gene TRBV7-6 combines with J gene TRBJ2-7; D is uncertain. Germline CDR1 is SGHVS and CDR2 is FNYEAQ. V gave up 1 base and J gave up 0 bases, with 16 bases separating them. The CDR3 sequence is 17 residues long. The CDR3 region is CASSLEWRGPSSYEQYF. The CDR3 bases are TGTGCCAGCAGCTTAGAATGGAGAGGCCCGAGCTCCTACGAGCAGTACTTC.

The genes are TRBV18 and TRBJ2-4; no clear D gene. The germline V gene has CDR1 KGHSH and CDR2 LQKENI. CDR3 length: 17 residues. V lost 1 base to trimming and J lost 3 bases, with 16 bases between them. The CDR3 nucleotides are TGTGCCAGCTCACCACTCAATAGCCCCTACATCAAAAACATTCAGTACTTC. It specifies CASSPLNSPYIKNIQYF.

The CDR3 here is CATSNPGTYEQYF. The CDR3 coding sequence is TGTGCCACCAGTAACCCAGGGACCTACGAGCAGTACTTC. The chain combines TRBV19 with TRBJ2-7, with a possible D match to TRBD1 (5 bases). Germline CDR1 LNHDA, CDR2 SQIVND (reference sequence). The CDR3 loop spans 13 amino acids. The V end lost 10 bases, the J end lost 2 bases, and 15 bases lay between the germline ends.